This TCR beta chain comes out of a study of cytomegalovirus exposure and HLA in healthy donors. This CDR3 comprises 13 residues. Germline lookup yields CDR1 SGHRS and CDR2 YFSETQ. The count of this clone is one. A read error may produce the germline difference seen at one junction end. The repertoire was sequenced with immunoSEQ multiplex PCR; TCRdb's copy has only in-frame clones and lacks some. The sample lists over 150,000 clones, approximately 86% seen once, with approximately 20% in the top ten. This chain uses TRBV5-1 with TRBJ2-1; 10 bases match TRBD2. This receptor was identified in a young man in good health and CMV-seropositive. The sample consisted of PBMCs. This CDR3 is CASSLTREREGIF. The CDR3, as DNA: TGCGCCAGCAGCTTGACCAGGGAGCGGGAGGGTATCTTC.